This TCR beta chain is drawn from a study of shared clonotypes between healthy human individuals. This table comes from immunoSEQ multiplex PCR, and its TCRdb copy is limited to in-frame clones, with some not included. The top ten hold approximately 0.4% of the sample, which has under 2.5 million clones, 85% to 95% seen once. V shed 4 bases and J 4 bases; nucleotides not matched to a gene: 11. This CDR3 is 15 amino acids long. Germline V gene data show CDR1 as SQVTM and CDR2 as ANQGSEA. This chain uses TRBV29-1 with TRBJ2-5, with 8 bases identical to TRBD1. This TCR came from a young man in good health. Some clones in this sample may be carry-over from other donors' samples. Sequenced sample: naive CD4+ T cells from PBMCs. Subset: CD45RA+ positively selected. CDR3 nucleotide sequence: TGCAGCGTTGTTCATTGGCAGGGGGCGGGAGAGACCCAGTACTTC. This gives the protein CSVVHWQGAGETQYF.